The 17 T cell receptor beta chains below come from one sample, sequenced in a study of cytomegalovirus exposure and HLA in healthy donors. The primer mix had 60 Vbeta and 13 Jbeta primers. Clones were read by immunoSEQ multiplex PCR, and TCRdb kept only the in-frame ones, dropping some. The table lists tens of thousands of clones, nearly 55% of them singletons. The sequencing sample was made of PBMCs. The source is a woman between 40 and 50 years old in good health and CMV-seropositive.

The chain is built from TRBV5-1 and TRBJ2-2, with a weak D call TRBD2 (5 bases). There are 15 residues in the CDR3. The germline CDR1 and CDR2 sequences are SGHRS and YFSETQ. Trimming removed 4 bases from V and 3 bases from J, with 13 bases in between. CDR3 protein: CASSDDTDYTGELFF. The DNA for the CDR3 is TGCGCCAGCAGCGACGACACGGACTACACCGGGGAGCTGTTTTTT.

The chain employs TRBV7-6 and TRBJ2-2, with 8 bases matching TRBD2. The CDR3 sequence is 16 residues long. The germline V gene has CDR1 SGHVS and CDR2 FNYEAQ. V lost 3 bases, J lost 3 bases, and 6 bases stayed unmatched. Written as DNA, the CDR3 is TGTGCCAGCAGCTTCGGGAGGGCCCCTGACACCGGGGAGCTGTTTTTT. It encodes CASSFGRAPDTGELFF.

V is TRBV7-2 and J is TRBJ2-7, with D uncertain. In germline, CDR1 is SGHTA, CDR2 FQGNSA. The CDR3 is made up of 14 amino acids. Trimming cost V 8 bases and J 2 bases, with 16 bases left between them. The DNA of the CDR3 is TGTGCCAGCGCAGCTTACTACAATACCTACGAGCAGTACTTC. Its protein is CASAAYYNTYEQYF. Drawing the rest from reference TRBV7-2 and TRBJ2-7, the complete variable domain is GAGVSQSPSNKVTEKGKDVELRCDPISGHTALYWYRQSLGQGLEFLIYFQGNSAPDKSGLPSDRFSAERTGGSVSTLTIQRTQQEDSAVYLCASAAYYNTYEQYFGPGTRLTVT.

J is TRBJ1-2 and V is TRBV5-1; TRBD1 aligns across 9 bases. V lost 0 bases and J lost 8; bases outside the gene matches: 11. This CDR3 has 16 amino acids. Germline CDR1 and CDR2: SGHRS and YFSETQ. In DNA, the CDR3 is TGCGCCAGCAGCTTGGAACAGGGGGCAGTATATGGCGGCTACACCTTC. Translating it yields CASSLEQGAVYGGYTF.

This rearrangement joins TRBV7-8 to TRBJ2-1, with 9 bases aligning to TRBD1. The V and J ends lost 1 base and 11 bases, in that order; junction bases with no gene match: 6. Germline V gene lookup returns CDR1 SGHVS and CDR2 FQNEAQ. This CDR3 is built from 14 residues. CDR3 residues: CASSLEGQGIKQFF. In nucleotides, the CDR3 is TGTGCCAGCAGCTTAGAGGGACAGGGAATCAAGCAGTTCTTC.

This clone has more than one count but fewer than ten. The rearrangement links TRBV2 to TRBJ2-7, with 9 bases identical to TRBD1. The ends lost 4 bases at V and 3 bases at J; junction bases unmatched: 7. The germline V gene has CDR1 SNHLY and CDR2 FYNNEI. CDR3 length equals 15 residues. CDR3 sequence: CASSGSTGGGYEQYF. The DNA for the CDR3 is TGTGCCAGCAGTGGCTCGACAGGGGGAGGCTACGAGCAGTACTTC.

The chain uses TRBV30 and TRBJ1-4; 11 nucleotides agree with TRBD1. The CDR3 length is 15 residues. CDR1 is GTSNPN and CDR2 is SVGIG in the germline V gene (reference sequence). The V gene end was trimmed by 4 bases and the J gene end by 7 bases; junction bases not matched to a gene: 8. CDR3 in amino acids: CAWTRTGGGSEKLFF. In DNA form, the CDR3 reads TGTGCCTGGACTAGGACAGGGGGCGGTTCTGAAAAACTGTTTTTT.

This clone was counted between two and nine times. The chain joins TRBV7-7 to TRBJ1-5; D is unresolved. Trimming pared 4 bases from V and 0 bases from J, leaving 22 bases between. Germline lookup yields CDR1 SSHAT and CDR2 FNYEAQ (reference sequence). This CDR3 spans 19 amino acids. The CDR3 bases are TGTGCCAGCAGCTCCCGCGGAGGCCTCGGGTATGATAGCAATCAGCCCCAGCATTTT. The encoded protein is CASSSRGGLGYDSNQPQHF.

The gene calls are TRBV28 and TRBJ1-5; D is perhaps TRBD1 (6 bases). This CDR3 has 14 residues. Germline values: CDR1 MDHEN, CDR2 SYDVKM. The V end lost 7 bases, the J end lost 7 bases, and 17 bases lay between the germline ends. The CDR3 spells CASILSGAEQPQHF. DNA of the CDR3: TGTGCCAGCATTTTGTCAGGGGCTGAGCAGCCCCAGCATTTT. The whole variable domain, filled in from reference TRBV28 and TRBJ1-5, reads DVKVTQSSRYLVKRTGEKVFLECVQDMDHENMFWYRQDPGLGLRLIYFSYDVKMKEKGDIPEGYSVSREKKERFSLILESASTNQTSMYLCASILSGAEQPQHFGDGTRLSIL.

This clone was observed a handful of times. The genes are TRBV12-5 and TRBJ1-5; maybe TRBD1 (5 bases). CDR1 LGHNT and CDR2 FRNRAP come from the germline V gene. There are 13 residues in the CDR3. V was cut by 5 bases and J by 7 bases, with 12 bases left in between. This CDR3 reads CASGPGGGQPQHF. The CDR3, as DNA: TGTGCTAGTGGTCCGGGGGGAGGCCAGCCCCAGCATTTT.

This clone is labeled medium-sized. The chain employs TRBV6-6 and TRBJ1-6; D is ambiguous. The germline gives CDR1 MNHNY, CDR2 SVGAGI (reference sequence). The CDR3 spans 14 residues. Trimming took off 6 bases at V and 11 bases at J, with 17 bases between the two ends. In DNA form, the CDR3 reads TGTGCCAGCAGCCCACGGGGTAGCGATCCACCCCTCCACTTT. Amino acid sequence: CASSPRGSDPPLHF.

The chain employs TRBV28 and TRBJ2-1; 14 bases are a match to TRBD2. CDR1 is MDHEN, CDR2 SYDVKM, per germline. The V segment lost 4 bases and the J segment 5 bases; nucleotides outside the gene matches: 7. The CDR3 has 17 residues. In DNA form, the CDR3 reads TGTGCCAGCAGTTCCTGGACTAGCGGGGGGAAAGACAATGAGCAGTTCTTC. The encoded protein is CASSSWTSGGKDNEQFF.

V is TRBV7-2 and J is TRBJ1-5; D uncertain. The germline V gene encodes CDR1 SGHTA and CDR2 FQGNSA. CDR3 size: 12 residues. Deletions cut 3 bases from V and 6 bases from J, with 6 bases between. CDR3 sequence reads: CASSFSGQPQHF. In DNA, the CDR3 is TGTGCCAGCAGCTTTTCAGGTCAGCCCCAGCATTTT.

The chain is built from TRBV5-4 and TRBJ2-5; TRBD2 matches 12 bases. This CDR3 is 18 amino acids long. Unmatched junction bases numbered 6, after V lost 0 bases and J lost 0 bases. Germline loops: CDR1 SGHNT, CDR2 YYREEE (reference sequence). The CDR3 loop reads CASSLELAGGLYQETQYF. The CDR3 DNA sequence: TGTGCCAGCAGCTTGGAGCTAGCGGGGGGGTTGTACCAAGAGACCCAGTACTTC. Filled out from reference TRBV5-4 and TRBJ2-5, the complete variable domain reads ETGVTQSPTHLIKTRGQQVTLRCSSQSGHNTVSWYQQALGQGPQFIFQYYREEENGRGNFPPRFSGLQFPNYSSELNVNALELDDSALYLCASSLELAGGLYQETQYFGPGTRLLVL.

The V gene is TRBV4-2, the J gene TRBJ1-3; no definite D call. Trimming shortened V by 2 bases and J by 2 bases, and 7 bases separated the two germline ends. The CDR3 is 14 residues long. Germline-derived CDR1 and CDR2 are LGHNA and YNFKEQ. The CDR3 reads CASSQYGPGNTIYF. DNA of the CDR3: TGTGCCAGCAGCCAATATGGGCCTGGAAACACCATATATTTT.

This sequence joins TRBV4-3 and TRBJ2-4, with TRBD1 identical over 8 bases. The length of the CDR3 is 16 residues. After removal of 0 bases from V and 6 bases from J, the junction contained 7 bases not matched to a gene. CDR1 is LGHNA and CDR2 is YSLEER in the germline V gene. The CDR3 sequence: CASSQDPGTGSNIQYF. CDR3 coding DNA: TGCGCCAGCAGCCAAGATCCCGGGACAGGCTCAAACATTCAGTACTTC.

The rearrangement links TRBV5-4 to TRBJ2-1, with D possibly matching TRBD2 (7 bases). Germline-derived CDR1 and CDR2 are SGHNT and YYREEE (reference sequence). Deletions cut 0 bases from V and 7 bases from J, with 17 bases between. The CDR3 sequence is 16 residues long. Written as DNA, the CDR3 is TGTGCCAGCAGCTTGGCCGGGAGCGGGGACATAAATGAGCAGTTCTTC. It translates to CASSLAGSGDINEQFF.